One T cell receptor (beta chain) is described in this entry. Its target is unknown. Clones were read by immunoSEQ multiplex PCR, and TCRdb kept only the in-frame ones, dropping some. The table records about 330,000 clones, roughly 90% of them present only once. These data come from a study of cytomegalovirus exposure and HLA in healthy donors. V shed 0 bases and J 6 bases; nucleotides not matched to a gene: 3. The germline CDR1 and CDR2 sequences are SGHNT and YENEEA. This CDR3 is built from 15 residues. Study-level results: Cytomegalovirus-associated status was assigned to about 170 TCR beta chains.

The chain has TRBV11-3 and TRBJ1-5; 9 bases are shared with TRBD1. The sequence came from a woman younger than 35 in good health and CMV-seronegative. The specimen was PBMCs. CDR3 sequence reads: CASSLEGQGGQPQHF. CDR3 DNA sequence: TGTGCCAGCAGCTTAGAGGGACAGGGAGGTCAGCCCCAGCATTTT.